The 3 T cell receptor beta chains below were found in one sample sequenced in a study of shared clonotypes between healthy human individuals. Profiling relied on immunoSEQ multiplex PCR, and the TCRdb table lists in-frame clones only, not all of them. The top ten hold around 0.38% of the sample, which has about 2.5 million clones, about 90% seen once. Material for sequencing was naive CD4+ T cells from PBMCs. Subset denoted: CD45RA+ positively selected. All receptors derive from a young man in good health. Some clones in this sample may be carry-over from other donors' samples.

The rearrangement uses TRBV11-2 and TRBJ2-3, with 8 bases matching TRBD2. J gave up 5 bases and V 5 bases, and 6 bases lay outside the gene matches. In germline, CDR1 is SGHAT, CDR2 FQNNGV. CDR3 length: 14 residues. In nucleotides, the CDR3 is TGTGCCAGCAGCCGGACTAGCAGGAGAGATACGCAGTATTTT. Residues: CASSRTSRRDTQYF.

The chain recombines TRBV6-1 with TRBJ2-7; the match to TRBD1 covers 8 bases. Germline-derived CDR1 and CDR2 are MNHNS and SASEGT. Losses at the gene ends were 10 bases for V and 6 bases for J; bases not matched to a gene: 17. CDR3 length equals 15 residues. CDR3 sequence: CATVGSPRGQGEQYF. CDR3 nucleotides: TGTGCCACCGTGGGTAGTCCCAGGGGGCAAGGCGAGCAGTACTTC.

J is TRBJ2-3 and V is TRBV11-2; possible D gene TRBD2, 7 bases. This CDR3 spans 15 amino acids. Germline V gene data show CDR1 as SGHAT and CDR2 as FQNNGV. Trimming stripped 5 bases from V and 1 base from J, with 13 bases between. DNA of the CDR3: TGTGCCAGCAGCCGGGGGGACATTCGCACAGATACGCAGTATTTT. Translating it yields CASSRGDIRTDTQYF. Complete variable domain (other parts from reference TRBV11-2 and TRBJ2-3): EAGVAQSPRYKIIEKRQSVAFWCNPISGHATLYWYQQILGQGPKLLIQFQNNGVVDDSQLPKDRFSAERLKGVDSTLKIQPAKLEDSAVYLCASSRGDIRTDTQYFGPGTRLTVL.